This record concerns one TCR beta chain sequence. What it recognizes is unknown. This record comes from a study of regulatory T cells in long-lasting Graves disease. Notes on the study in general: TCR diversity in persistent Graves' patients was below that of newly diagnosed ones. TRBV28 was favored in persistent disease, as were TRBJ1-2 and TRBJ2-5.

Arm-PCR of CDR3 regions with iRepertoire HTBI primers generated TCR beta libraries. A single record per CDR3 protein comes from TCRdb applying MiXCR to the multiplex PCR reads. The sample has roughly 500,000 distinct CDR3 sequences, around 20% seen once. Trimming removed 6 bases from V and 5 bases from J, with 13 bases in between. This CDR3 contains 13 residues. CDR1 is KGHDR, CDR2 SFDVKD, per germline. Time point denoted: persistent/refractory GD, antithyroid drugs over 5 years with positive TRAb. From PBMCs, RNA was extracted and then used to make the TCR library. The chain uses TRBV24-1 and TRBJ2-7; D possibly corresponds to TRBD1 (5 bases). The receptor comes from a female donor with Graves disease. This specimen consisted of peripheral blood mononuclear cells (PBMCs), obtained when the disease was refractory, from a patient treated with antithyroid drugs. CDR3 residues: CATSKAGNNEQYF. As DNA, the CDR3 is TGTGCCACCAGTAAGGCAGGGAACAACGAGCAGTACTTC.